Listed below are T cell receptor beta chains from one sample, sequenced in a study of blood T cell repertoires in COVID-19. Sequenced by immunoSEQ multiplex PCR; TCRdb stores in-frame clones only, minus some. The sample consists of over 200,000 clones, about 86% of them appearing once. The sample consisted of peripheral blood. Receptors were obtained from a man aged 60 to 75 who had recovered from COVID-19. CDR3s include the opening cysteine and the closing phenylalanine or tryptophan. Fields, in order: J gene, V gene, D gene, clone size, CDR3 DNA, CDR3 protein. D genes are given only for firm matches. The listing skips clone size in some rows; elsewhere it reads once, few, many or a size class.

TRBJ2-7 TRBV3-1/TRBV3-2 - - TGTGCCAGCGCGGAGTCTGGCTACGAGCAGTACTTC CASAESGYEQYF
TRBJ2-7 TRBV28 TRBD1 - TGTGCCAGCAGTACGGGACAGGGGGTCTCCTACGAGCAGTACTTC CASSTGQGVSYEQYF
TRBJ2-1 TRBV6-6 TRBD2 - TGTGCCAGCAACGCCGGGACTACGGTGTCTGATGAGCAGTTCTTC CASNAGTTVSDEQFF
TRBJ1-1 TRBV27 TRBD1 - TGTGCCAGCAGTCCTGACAGGGTCATGGGCCTCCCTGAAGCTTTCTTT CASSPDRVMGLPEAFF
TRBJ1-6 TRBV5-4 - - TGTGCCAGCAGCCCTTCCGGGGGGCAATATAATTCACCCCTCCACTTT CASSPSGGQYNSPLHF
TRBJ1-1 TRBV7-2 - - TGTGCCAGCCTGAACGGGGGTTCCTGGAACACTGAAGCTTTCTTT CASLNGGSWNTEAFF
TRBJ2-5 TRBV14 - - TGTGCCAGCAGCCAACTGGGAGAGGGAGAGACCCAGTACTTC CASSQLGEGETQYF
TRBJ1-2 TRBV28 - - TGTGCCAGCAGTTTATGGGGGCGCCGGAGGGGTAATGGCTACACCTTC CASSLWGRRRGNGYTF
TRBJ1-2 TRBV5-4 TRBD1 once TGTGCCAGCAGCAAAGGGACAGGGGGCGGCTATGGCTACACCTTC CASSKGTGGGYGYTF
TRBJ2-3 TRBV7-9 TRBD2 few TGTGCCAGCAGCTTGGATCTAGCGGGGGTAAATACGCAGTATTTT CASSLDLAGVNTQYF
TRBJ2-7 TRBV5-8 TRBD2 - TGTGCCAGCAGCCGACTAGCGGGAGTGTACGAGCAGTACTTC CASSRLAGVYEQYF
TRBJ2-2 TRBV29-1 TRBD1 - TGCAGCGTTGAAGATCAGGGACAGATCGTGGGAAACACCGGGGAGCTGTTTTTT CSVEDQGQIVGNTGELFF
TRBJ1-1 TRBV27 TRBD1 - TGTGCCAGCAAGGCGGACAGGGGGACTGCTGAAGCTTTCTTT CASKADRGTAEAFF
TRBJ2-3 TRBV28 - once TGTGCCAGCAGTTTACGCGGAACTAGCACAGATACGCAGTATTTT CASSLRGTSTDTQYF
TRBJ2-1 TRBV19 - - TGTGCCAGTAGTATAGCGGCAGGGGGGTTCTCCTACAATGAGCAGTTCTTC CASSIAAGGFSYNEQFF
TRBJ2-7 TRBV18 - - TGTGCCAGCTCACCCCCCAGCTCCTACGAGCAGTACTTC CASSPPSSYEQYF
TRBJ1-5 TRBV19 TRBD1 once TGTGCCAGTAGTATAACAGGACAGGGCACTCAGCCCCAGCATTTT CASSITGQGTQPQHF
TRBJ1-4 TRBV10-3 - - TGTGCCATCAGTGAGTCTACGGGTTATAATGAAAAACTGTTTTTT CAISESTGYNEKLFF
TRBJ2-1 TRBV29-1 TRBD2 - TGCAGCGTTGGCCGAGCGGGAGTTGAGCAGTTCTTC CSVGRAGVEQFF
TRBJ2-7 TRBV10-1 TRBD1 - TGCGCCAGCGGGACAGCGACTTCCTACGAGCAGTACTTC CASGTATSYEQYF
TRBJ1-1 TRBV12-3/TRBV12-4 - - TGTGCCAGCAGTTTCGTCAGCACTGAAGCTTTCTTT CASSFVSTEAFF
TRBJ1-5 TRBV2 TRBD1 - TGTGCCAGCATAGACAGGGCTCAGATGCAGCCCCAGCATTTT CASIDRAQMQPQHF
TRBJ2-7 TRBV5-1 TRBD1 - TGCGCCAGCAGCGGAACGACAGGGTTCTACGAGCAGTACTTC CASSGTTGFYEQYF
TRBJ1-4 TRBV5-6 - - TGTGCCAGCAGCTACGGGTTGGCAGGGAACGAAAAACTGTTTTTT CASSYGLAGNEKLFF
TRBJ2-7 TRBV5-4 - - TGTGCCAGCACCTCCGGGGGGACACTCTACGAGCAGTACTTC CASTSGGTLYEQYF
TRBJ2-7 TRBV7-2 - - TGTGCCAGCAGCTCGCCGGGACTTGAGCAGTACTTC CASSSPGLEQYF
TRBJ1-1 TRBV6-2/TRBV6-3 - - TGTGCCAGCAGTTACCGGGTTATTGCCACTGAAGCTTTCTTT CASSYRVIATEAFF